The rows below give T cell receptor beta chains drawn from one sample of a study of OX40 agonist ivuxolimab in advanced cancers. TCRdb's copy holds only in-frame clones and misses some; the assay was immunoSEQ multiplex PCR. This table has around 62,000 clones, about 85% appearing once. Sequencing was performed on CD4+ or CD8+ T cells sorted from blood, taken in a trial of the OX40 agonist ivuxolimab. These TCRs come from an adult with an advanced solid tumor such as melanoma, head and neck, liver or kidney cancer. Both conserved end residues are part of each CDR3. The order of the fields is D gene, V gene, J gene, clone size, CDR3 protein, CDR3 DNA. D genes are given only for firm matches. Rows give clone size only sometimes, using once, few, many, or a class for an expanded clone.

D gene: TRBD1
V gene: TRBV4-3
J gene: TRBJ1-3
clone size: NA
CDR3 protein: CASSQGTGFSGNTIYF
CDR3 DNA: TGCGCCAGCAGCCAAGGGACAGGATTCTCTGGAAACACCATATATTTT

D gene: TRBD1
V gene: TRBV10-1
J gene: TRBJ2-1
clone size: once
CDR3 protein: CASSESGDRAIKQFF
CDR3 DNA: TGCGCCAGCAGTGAGTCAGGGGACAGGGCCATTAAGCAGTTCTTC

D gene: TRBD2
V gene: TRBV5-1
J gene: TRBJ2-1
clone size: NA
CDR3 protein: CASSLGTGGLDEQFF
CDR3 DNA: TGCGCCAGCAGCTTGGGGACGGGGGGTTTGGATGAGCAGTTCTTC

D gene: TRBD2
V gene: TRBV27
J gene: TRBJ2-7
clone size: NA
CDR3 protein: CASSPLPGLADPEQYF
CDR3 DNA: TGTGCCAGCAGTCCTCTTCCGGGACTAGCGGACCCCGAGCAGTACTTC

D gene: NA
V gene: TRBV5-1
J gene: TRBJ2-5
clone size: NA
CDR3 protein: CASSLGDAQETQYF
CDR3 DNA: TGCGCCAGCAGCCTCGGGGATGCCCAAGAGACCCAGTACTTC

D gene: NA
V gene: TRBV4-3
J gene: TRBJ1-5
clone size: NA
CDR3 protein: CASSQDASAANQPQHF
CDR3 DNA: TGCGCCAGCAGCCAAGATGCGTCAGCAGCCAATCAGCCCCAGCATTTT

D gene: NA
V gene: TRBV19
J gene: TRBJ2-7
clone size: NA
CDR3 protein: CASSGNLDYEQYF
CDR3 DNA: TGTGCCAGTAGTGGGAACTTGGACTACGAGCAGTACTTC

D gene: NA
V gene: TRBV18
J gene: TRBJ1-3
clone size: NA
CDR3 protein: CASSPGRVAGNTIYF
CDR3 DNA: TGTGCCAGCTCACCGGGACGAGTAGCTGGAAACACCATATATTTT

D gene: NA
V gene: TRBV4-3
J gene: TRBJ1-6
clone size: NA
CDR3 protein: CASSQVILGSSPLHF
CDR3 DNA: TGCGCCAGCAGCCAAGTTATATTGGGGAGTTCACCCCTCCACTTT

D gene: NA
V gene: TRBV6-5
J gene: TRBJ1-2
clone size: NA
CDR3 protein: CASSYSIGYGYTF
CDR3 DNA: TGTGCCAGCAGTTACTCGATCGGCTATGGCTACACCTTC

D gene: TRBD2
V gene: TRBV27
J gene: TRBJ2-2
clone size: NA
CDR3 protein: CASSLYGGSTGELFF
CDR3 DNA: TGTGCCAGCAGTTTATACGGGGGGAGCACCGGGGAGCTGTTTTTT

D gene: TRBD1
V gene: TRBV6-5
J gene: TRBJ2-1
clone size: NA
CDR3 protein: CASRFDRAMSEQFF
CDR3 DNA: TGTGCCAGCAGATTTGACAGGGCGATGAGTGAGCAGTTCTTC

D gene: TRBD1
V gene: TRBV5-6
J gene: TRBJ2-2
clone size: NA
CDR3 protein: CATQRGQGRTGELFF
CDR3 DNA: TGTGCCACACAACGTGGACAGGGAAGGACCGGGGAGCTGTTTTTT

D gene: NA
V gene: TRBV7-9
J gene: TRBJ1-2
clone size: NA
CDR3 protein: CASSPDSVYGYTF
CDR3 DNA: TGTGCCAGCAGCCCAGACAGCGTCTATGGCTACACCTTC

D gene: NA
V gene: TRBV20-1
J gene: TRBJ1-2
clone size: NA
CDR3 protein: CSARPGQPYTF
CDR3 DNA: TGCAGTGCTAGACCCGGACAGCCCTACACCTTC

D gene: TRBD1
V gene: TRBV11-3
J gene: TRBJ2-1
clone size: NA
CDR3 protein: CASSPGGSYNEQFF
CDR3 DNA: TGTGCCAGCAGCCCAGGGGGCTCCTACAATGAGCAGTTCTTC

D gene: TRBD1
V gene: TRBV6-5
J gene: TRBJ2-7
clone size: NA
CDR3 protein: CASSNTGQVYEQYF
CDR3 DNA: TGTGCCAGCAGTAACACGGGACAGGTCTACGAGCAGTACTTC

D gene: NA
V gene: TRBV9
J gene: TRBJ2-3
clone size: few
CDR3 protein: CASSVADTATQYF
CDR3 DNA: TGTGCCAGCAGCGTAGCTGACACAGCAACGCAGTATTTT

D gene: TRBD1
V gene: TRBV6-5
J gene: TRBJ1-2
clone size: NA
CDR3 protein: CASRRGQGYGYTF
CDR3 DNA: TGTGCCAGCAGGAGGGGACAGGGTTATGGCTACACCTTC

D gene: NA
V gene: TRBV7-2
J gene: TRBJ2-3
clone size: NA
CDR3 protein: CASSPGGGADTQYF
CDR3 DNA: TGTGCCAGCAGCCCTGGAGGAGGGGCAGATACGCAGTATTTT

D gene: TRBD2
V gene: TRBV29-1
J gene: TRBJ2-1
clone size: NA
CDR3 protein: CSVHGTSGGEGEQFF
CDR3 DNA: TGCAGCGTCCACGGGACTAGCGGGGGGGAAGGGGAGCAGTTCTTC

D gene: TRBD1
V gene: TRBV4-3
J gene: TRBJ1-2
clone size: NA
CDR3 protein: CASSQRTGWEYGYTF
CDR3 DNA: TGCGCCAGCAGCCAGAGGACAGGTTGGGAGTATGGCTACACCTTC

D gene: NA
V gene: TRBV18
J gene: TRBJ1-2
clone size: NA
CDR3 protein: CASSLDEGYGYTF
CDR3 DNA: TGTGCCAGCTCTCTCGATGAGGGGTATGGCTACACCTTC

D gene: TRBD1
V gene: TRBV5-1
J gene: TRBJ1-1
clone size: NA
CDR3 protein: CASSFQGGGTEAFF
CDR3 DNA: TGCGCCAGCAGCTTTCAGGGGGGAGGCACTGAAGCTTTCTTT

D gene: NA
V gene: TRBV7-2
J gene: TRBJ2-1
clone size: NA
CDR3 protein: CATKRPTMYNEQFF
CDR3 DNA: TGTGCCACGAAACGTCCGACCATGTACAATGAGCAGTTCTTC

D gene: NA
V gene: TRBV6-1
J gene: TRBJ2-5
clone size: NA
CDR3 protein: CASSARGLQETQYF
CDR3 DNA: TGTGCCAGCAGTGCCCGGGGTCTCCAAGAGACCCAGTACTTC

D gene: NA
V gene: TRBV19
J gene: TRBJ2-7
clone size: NA
CDR3 protein: CASTTPRYEQYF
CDR3 DNA: TGTGCCAGTACCACACCTCGGTACGAGCAGTACTTC

D gene: NA
V gene: TRBV19
J gene: TRBJ2-3
clone size: NA
CDR3 protein: CASSDRGLISTDTQYF
CDR3 DNA: TGTGCCAGTAGTGACCGTGGCCTAATCAGCACAGATACGCAGTATTTT

D gene: NA
V gene: TRBV11-2
J gene: TRBJ1-2
clone size: NA
CDR3 protein: CASSRTDYGYTF
CDR3 DNA: TGTGCCAGCAGCCGGACAGATTATGGCTACACCTTC

D gene: NA
V gene: TRBV7-8
J gene: TRBJ1-4
clone size: NA
CDR3 protein: CASSLGRGRWGEKLFF
CDR3 DNA: TGTGCCAGCAGCTTAGGTCGGGGGAGGTGGGGTGAAAAACTGTTTTTT

D gene: NA
V gene: TRBV5-1
J gene: TRBJ1-2
clone size: NA
CDR3 protein: CASSLGTTLITGYTF
CDR3 DNA: TGCGCCAGCAGCTTGGGTACGACCCTAATTACGGGCTACACCTTC

D gene: NA
V gene: TRBV5-1
J gene: TRBJ2-3
clone size: NA
CDR3 protein: CASSGDTQYF
CDR3 DNA: TGCGCCAGCAGCGGGGATACGCAGTATTTT

D gene: NA
V gene: TRBV27
J gene: TRBJ2-3
clone size: NA
CDR3 protein: CASSTLTDTQYF
CDR3 DNA: TGTGCCAGCAGTACCCTCACAGATACGCAGTATTTT

D gene: NA
V gene: TRBV10-3
J gene: TRBJ1-5
clone size: NA
CDR3 protein: CAISGVDQPQHF
CDR3 DNA: TGTGCCATCAGTGGGGTTGATCAGCCCCAGCATTTT

D gene: TRBD1
V gene: TRBV15
J gene: TRBJ1-3
clone size: NA
CDR3 protein: CATSRGAQGSGNTIYF
CDR3 DNA: TGTGCCACCAGCAGAGGGGCACAGGGGTCTGGAAACACCATATATTTT

D gene: NA
V gene: TRBV7-9
J gene: TRBJ1-3
clone size: NA
CDR3 protein: CASSLAGAGNTIYF
CDR3 DNA: TGTGCCAGCAGCTTAGCAGGGGCTGGAAACACCATATATTTT

D gene: NA
V gene: TRBV18
J gene: TRBJ1-1
clone size: NA
CDR3 protein: CASSEGENTEAFF
CDR3 DNA: TGTGCCAGCTCAGAGGGCGAGAACACTGAAGCTTTCTTT

D gene: NA
V gene: TRBV7-3
J gene: TRBJ1-2
clone size: NA
CDR3 protein: CASSFNGDGGYTF
CDR3 DNA: TGTGCCAGCAGCTTCAATGGGGACGGTGGCTACACCTTC

D gene: NA
V gene: TRBV2
J gene: TRBJ1-1
clone size: few
CDR3 protein: CASSSHRTAEAFF
CDR3 DNA: TGTGCCAGCAGTTCACACCGAACGGCTGAAGCTTTCTTT

D gene: NA
V gene: TRBV11-2
J gene: TRBJ1-3
clone size: NA
CDR3 protein: CASSSFRGPGNTIYF
CDR3 DNA: TGTGCCAGCAGCTCTTTTAGGGGACCTGGAAACACCATATATTTT

D gene: NA
V gene: TRBV5-1
J gene: TRBJ1-5
clone size: NA
CDR3 protein: CASSLDGGRNQPQHF
CDR3 DNA: TGCGCCAGCAGCTTGGACGGCGGGAGGAATCAGCCCCAGCATTTT

D gene: TRBD1
V gene: TRBV7-2
J gene: TRBJ1-2
clone size: NA
CDR3 protein: CASSLAGTGGYYGYTF
CDR3 DNA: TGTGCCAGCAGCTTAGCCGGGACAGGGGGGTACTATGGCTACACCTTC

D gene: NA
V gene: TRBV15
J gene: TRBJ1-3
clone size: NA
CDR3 protein: CATSREGTLLGGTIYF
CDR3 DNA: TGTGCCACCAGCAGAGAAGGAACCCTCCTCGGGGGCACCATATATTTT

D gene: NA
V gene: TRBV5-1
J gene: TRBJ2-1
clone size: NA
CDR3 protein: CASSSQGLGLSEQFF
CDR3 DNA: TGCGCCAGCAGCTCCCAGGGTTTGGGGCTCAGTGAGCAGTTCTTC

D gene: NA
V gene: TRBV6-5
J gene: TRBJ1-2
clone size: NA
CDR3 protein: CASRTGGRIYGYTF
CDR3 DNA: TGTGCCAGCAGAACGGGGGGAAGGATCTATGGCTACACCTTC

D gene: NA
V gene: TRBV6-5
J gene: TRBJ1-6
clone size: NA
CDR3 protein: CASSIQGGSPLHF
CDR3 DNA: TGTGCCAGCAGTATCCAGGGCGGTTCACCCCTCCACTTT

D gene: TRBD1
V gene: TRBV4-2
J gene: TRBJ1-6
clone size: NA
CDR3 protein: CASSQGQQGSPLHF
CDR3 DNA: TGTGCCAGCAGCCAGGGACAGCAAGGTTCACCCCTCCACTTT

D gene: NA
V gene: TRBV5-1
J gene: TRBJ2-7
clone size: NA
CDR3 protein: CASSTPGARGYEQYF
CDR3 DNA: TGCGCCAGCTCCACCCCGGGGGCTCGGGGTTACGAGCAGTACTTC

D gene: NA
V gene: TRBV7-9
J gene: TRBJ1-2
clone size: NA
CDR3 protein: CASSSGVAGHYGYTF
CDR3 DNA: TGTGCCAGCAGCTCCGGGGTGGCCGGCCACTATGGCTACACCTTC

D gene: NA
V gene: TRBV7-2
J gene: TRBJ1-1
clone size: NA
CDR3 protein: CASSLVNTEAFF
CDR3 DNA: TGTGCCAGCAGCTTGGTGAACACTGAAGCTTTCTTT

D gene: TRBD1
V gene: TRBV27
J gene: TRBJ2-6
clone size: NA
CDR3 protein: CASSSNAGQGAGANVLTF
CDR3 DNA: TGTGCCAGCAGTTCTAACGCGGGACAGGGGGCTGGGGCCAACGTCCTGACTTTC

D gene: TRBD1
V gene: TRBV10-3
J gene: TRBJ2-7
clone size: NA
CDR3 protein: CASNPGQAYEQYF
CDR3 DNA: TGTGCCAGCAACCCGGGACAGGCCTACGAGCAGTACTTC

D gene: NA
V gene: TRBV7-9
J gene: TRBJ1-2
clone size: few
CDR3 protein: CASTPGTGFYGYTF
CDR3 DNA: TGTGCCAGCACCCCGGGGACGGGGTTCTATGGCTACACCTTC

D gene: TRBD1
V gene: TRBV4-2
J gene: TRBJ1-5
clone size: few
CDR3 protein: CASSQVIGRGNQPQHF
CDR3 DNA: TGTGCCAGCAGCCAAGTTATTGGCAGGGGGAATCAGCCCCAGCATTTT

D gene: NA
V gene: TRBV9
J gene: TRBJ1-3
clone size: NA
CDR3 protein: CASSDLSSGNTIYF
CDR3 DNA: TGTGCCAGCAGCGACCTTAGCTCTGGAAACACCATATATTTT

D gene: TRBD1
V gene: TRBV18
J gene: TRBJ1-1
clone size: NA
CDR3 protein: CASSQLGQGVEAFF
CDR3 DNA: TGTGCCAGCTCCCAGCTTGGACAGGGGGTTGAAGCTTTCTTT

D gene: NA
V gene: TRBV2
J gene: TRBJ2-7
clone size: NA
CDR3 protein: CASGRTYEQYF
CDR3 DNA: TGTGCCAGCGGCAGGACCTACGAGCAGTACTTC

D gene: TRBD1
V gene: TRBV7-9
J gene: TRBJ2-2
clone size: NA
CDR3 protein: CASSVRQGANTGELFF
CDR3 DNA: TGTGCCAGCAGCGTCCGACAGGGGGCGAACACCGGGGAGCTGTTTTTT

D gene: TRBD1
V gene: TRBV2
J gene: TRBJ2-2
clone size: NA
CDR3 protein: CASSLQGTGELFF
CDR3 DNA: TGTGCCAGCAGTCTACAGGGGACCGGGGAGCTGTTTTTT

D gene: NA
V gene: TRBV5-1
J gene: TRBJ1-1
clone size: NA
CDR3 protein: CASSLEIRNTEAFF
CDR3 DNA: TGCGCCAGCAGCTTGGAAATCCGGAACACTGAAGCTTTCTTT